The following is a T cell receptor (beta chain) sequence with its context. These data belong to a study of blood T cell repertoires in COVID-19. V was clipped by 2 bases and J by 7 bases; unmatched bases: 10. CDR1 SGHNT and CDR2 YYREEE come from the germline V gene (reference sequence). CDR3 length equals 16 residues. How the authors handled the data: For nucleated cells, counts were estimated from reference gene primer amplification. Method: immunoSEQ multiplex PCR; TCRdb's copy keeps in-frame clones and lacks some. Clone size and the V and J calls come from that table; the DNA yielded D and trimming. The sample contains roughly 140,000 clones, 80% to 90% of which appear only once.

The rearrangement uses TRBV5-4 and TRBJ2-5; TRBD2 matches at 11 bases. This clonotype was sampled from a woman aged 55 to 70 with COVID-19, enrolled during active disease. Sequenced material: peripheral blood. The CDR3 DNA is TGTGCCAGCAGCTTTGGACCGGGACTAGCGGAGGGGACCCAGTACTTC. Translating gives CASSFGPGLAEGTQYF.